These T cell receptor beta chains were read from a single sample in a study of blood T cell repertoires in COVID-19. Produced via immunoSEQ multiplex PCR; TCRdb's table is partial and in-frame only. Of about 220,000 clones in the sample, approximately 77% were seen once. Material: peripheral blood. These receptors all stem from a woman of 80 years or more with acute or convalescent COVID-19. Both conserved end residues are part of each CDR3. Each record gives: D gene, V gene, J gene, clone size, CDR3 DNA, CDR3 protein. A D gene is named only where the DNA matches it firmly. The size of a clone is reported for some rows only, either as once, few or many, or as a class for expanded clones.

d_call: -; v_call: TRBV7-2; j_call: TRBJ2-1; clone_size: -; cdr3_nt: TGTGCCAGCAGCTTAGAACCAGGCTATGAGCAGTTCTTC; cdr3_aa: CASSLEPGYEQFF
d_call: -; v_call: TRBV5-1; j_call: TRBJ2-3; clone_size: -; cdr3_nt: TGCGCCAGCTTCCAGCGGCTTGGCCCGGGGGATACGCAGTATTTT; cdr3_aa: CASFQRLGPGDTQYF
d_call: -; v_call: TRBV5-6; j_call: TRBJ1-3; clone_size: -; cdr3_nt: TGTGCCAGCAGCCCTATGGGACTCCGGGACACCATATATTTT; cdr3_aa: CASSPMGLRDTIYF
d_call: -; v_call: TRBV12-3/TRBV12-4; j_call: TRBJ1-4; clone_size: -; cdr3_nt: TGTGCCAGCAGCCGACGGGTGTTTGAAAAACTGTTTTTT; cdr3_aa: CASSRRVFEKLFF
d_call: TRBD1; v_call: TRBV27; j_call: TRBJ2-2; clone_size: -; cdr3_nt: TGTGCCAGCAGATCGCAGGGGGCCGCCGGGGAGCTGTTTTTT; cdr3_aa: CASRSQGAAGELFF
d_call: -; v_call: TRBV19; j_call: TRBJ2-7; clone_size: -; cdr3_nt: TGTGCCATCCACCATAGAAGCAGACGACACCCTACGAGCTCGTTTAAGTCGCAGTACTTC; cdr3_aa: CAIHHRSRRHPTSSFKSQYF
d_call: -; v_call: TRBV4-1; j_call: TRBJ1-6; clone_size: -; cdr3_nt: TGCGCCAGCAGCCAAGAGACAGGTTCCTATAATTCACCCCTCCACTTT; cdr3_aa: CASSQETGSYNSPLHF
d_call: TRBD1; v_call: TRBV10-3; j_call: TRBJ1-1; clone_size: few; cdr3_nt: TGTGCCATCAGTGAGTCGTCGACAGGGGCCACTGAAGCTTTCTTT; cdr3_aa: CAISESSTGATEAFF
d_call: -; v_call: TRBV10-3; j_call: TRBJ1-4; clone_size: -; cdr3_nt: TGTGCCATCAGTGAGAGGTCGACAGACGTATATGAAAAACTGTTTTTT; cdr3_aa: CAISERSTDVYEKLFF
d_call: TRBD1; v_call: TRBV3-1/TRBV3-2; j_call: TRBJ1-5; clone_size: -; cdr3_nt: TGTGCCAGCAGCCAAGATACAGGGGCCGACTTCAATCAGCCCCAGCATTTT; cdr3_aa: CASSQDTGADFNQPQHF
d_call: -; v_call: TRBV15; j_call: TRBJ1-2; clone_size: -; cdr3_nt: TGTGCCACCAGCAGAGCAAACAGGGTAGCTAACTATGGCTACACCTTC; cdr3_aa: CATSRANRVANYGYTF
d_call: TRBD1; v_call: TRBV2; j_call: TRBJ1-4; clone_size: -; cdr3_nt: TGTGCCAGCAGAGAGGACAGGGCATGGGAAAAACTGTTTTTT; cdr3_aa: CASREDRAWEKLFF
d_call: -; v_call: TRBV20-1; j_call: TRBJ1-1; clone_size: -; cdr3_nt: TGCAGTGCTAGAGACACAACTGAAGCTTTCTTT; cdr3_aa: CSARDTTEAFF
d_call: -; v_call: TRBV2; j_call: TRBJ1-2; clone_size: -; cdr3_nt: TGTGCCAGCAGCCCCGACTTAAAACCCTATGGCTACACCTTC; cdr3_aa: CASSPDLKPYGYTF
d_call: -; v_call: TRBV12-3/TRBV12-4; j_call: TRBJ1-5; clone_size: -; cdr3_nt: TGTGCCAGCACCCGGGTCCGCAATCAGCCCCAGCATTTT; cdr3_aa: CASTRVRNQPQHF
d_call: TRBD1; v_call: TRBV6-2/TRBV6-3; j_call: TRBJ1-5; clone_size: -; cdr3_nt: TGTGCCAGCAGTTACTTCGGACAGGGAGGAAGGCAGCCCCAGCATTTT; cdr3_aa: CASSYFGQGGRQPQHF
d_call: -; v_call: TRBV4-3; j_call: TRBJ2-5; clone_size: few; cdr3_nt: TGCGCCAGCAGCCAAGGACAAGGGGATGGGGAGACCCAGTACTTC; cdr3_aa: CASSQGQGDGETQYF
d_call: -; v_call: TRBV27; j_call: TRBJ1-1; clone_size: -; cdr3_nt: TGTGCCAGCAGTCCCCGCGGGGGGGCAGTGAACACTGAAGCTTTCTTT; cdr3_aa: CASSPRGGAVNTEAFF
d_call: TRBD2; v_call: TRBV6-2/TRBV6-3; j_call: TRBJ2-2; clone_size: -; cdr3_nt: TGTGCCAGCAGTTCTCGGGGGGAGGACGGGGAGCTGTTTTTT; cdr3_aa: CASSSRGEDGELFF
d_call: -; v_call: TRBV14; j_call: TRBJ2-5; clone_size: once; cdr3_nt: TGTGCCAGCAGCCAAGTGGAGGAGACCCAGTACTTC; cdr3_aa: CASSQVEETQYF
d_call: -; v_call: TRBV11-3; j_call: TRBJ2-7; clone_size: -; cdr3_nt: TGTGCCAGCAGCTTAACAGGGCTTTCCTACGAGCAGTACTTC; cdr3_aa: CASSLTGLSYEQYF
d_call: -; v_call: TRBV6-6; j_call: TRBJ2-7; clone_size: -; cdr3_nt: TGTGCCAGCAGTCATCCTCTGGGCCCTTCGAACGAGCAGTACTTC; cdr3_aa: CASSHPLGPSNEQYF
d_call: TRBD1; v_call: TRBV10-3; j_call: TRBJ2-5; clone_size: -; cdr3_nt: TGTGCCATCAGCGGGACAGGGAGGGGAGAGACCCAGTACTTC; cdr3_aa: CAISGTGRGETQYF
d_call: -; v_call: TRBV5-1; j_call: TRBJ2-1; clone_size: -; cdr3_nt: TGCGCCAGCAGCTTGGCCTTCGTAAAGGGGGCCTACAATGAGCAGTTCTTC; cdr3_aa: CASSLAFVKGAYNEQFF
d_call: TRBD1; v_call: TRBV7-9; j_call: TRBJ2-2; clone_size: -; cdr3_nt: TGTGCCAGCACCATGGGACAGGGGAACACCGGGGAGCTGTTTTTT; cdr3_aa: CASTMGQGNTGELFF
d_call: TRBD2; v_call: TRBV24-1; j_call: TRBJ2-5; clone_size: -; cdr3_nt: TGTGCCACCAGTGACCCCAGGACTAGCGGGGCAGAGACCCAGTACTTC; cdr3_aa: CATSDPRTSGAETQYF
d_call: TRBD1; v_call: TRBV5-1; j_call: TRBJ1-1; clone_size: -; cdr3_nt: TGCGCCAGCAGCGCCCGGGACAGGGGCTCGGACACTGAAGCTTTCTTT; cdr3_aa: CASSARDRGSDTEAFF
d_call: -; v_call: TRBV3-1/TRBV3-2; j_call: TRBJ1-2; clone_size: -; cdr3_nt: TGTGCCAGCACCGACGGGGTTTCTGGCTACACCTTC; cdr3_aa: CASTDGVSGYTF
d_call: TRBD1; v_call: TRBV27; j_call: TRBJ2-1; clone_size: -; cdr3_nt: TGTGCCAGCAGTAAAATGGGACAGGGGAATGAGCAGTTCTTC; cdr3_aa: CASSKMGQGNEQFF
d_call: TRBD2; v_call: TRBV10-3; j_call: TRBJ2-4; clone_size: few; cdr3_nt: TGTGCCATCAGTGAGCCGACTAGCGGGGGCACCAAAAACATTCAGTACTTC; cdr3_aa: CAISEPTSGGTKNIQYF
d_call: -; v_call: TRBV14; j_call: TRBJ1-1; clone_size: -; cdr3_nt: TGTGCCAGCAGAAAAGGGGCTGAAGCTTTCTTT; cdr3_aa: CASRKGAEAFF
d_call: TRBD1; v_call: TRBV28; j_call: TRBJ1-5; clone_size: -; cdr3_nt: TGTGCCAGCAGTCAACCCGACAGGGTCGGTCAGCCCCAGCATTTT; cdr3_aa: CASSQPDRVGQPQHF
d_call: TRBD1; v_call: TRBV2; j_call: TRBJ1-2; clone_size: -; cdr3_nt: TGTGCCAGCAGTCAGGGGGTCAACTATGGCTACACCTTC; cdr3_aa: CASSQGVNYGYTF
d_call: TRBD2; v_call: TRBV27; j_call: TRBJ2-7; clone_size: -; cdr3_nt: TGTGCCAGCAGTTTATCGGGCGGGGGGAGCTACGAGCAGTACTTC; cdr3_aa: CASSLSGGGSYEQYF
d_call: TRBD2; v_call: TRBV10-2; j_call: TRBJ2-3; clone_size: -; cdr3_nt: TGCGCCAGCTCCCCGGCTAGCGGGGGGACAGATACGCAGTATTTT; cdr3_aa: CASSPASGGTDTQYF
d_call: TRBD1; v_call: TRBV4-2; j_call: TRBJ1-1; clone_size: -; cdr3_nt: TGTGCCAGCAGCCAAGCCGGGACAGCTGACACTGAAGCTTTCTTT; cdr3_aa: CASSQAGTADTEAFF
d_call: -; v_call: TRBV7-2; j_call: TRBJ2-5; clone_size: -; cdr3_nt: TGTGCCAGCAGCTTAGCGAGGGGGAACCAAGAGACCCAGTACTTC; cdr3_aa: CASSLARGNQETQYF
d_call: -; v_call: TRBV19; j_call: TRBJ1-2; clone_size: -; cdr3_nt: TGTGCCCCTTTTTTCTACACCTTC; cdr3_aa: CAPFFYTF
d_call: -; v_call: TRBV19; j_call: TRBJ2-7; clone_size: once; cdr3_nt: TGTGCCAGTAGTATTTCGCTCTGGCCCAGCGGCTACGAGCAGTACTTC; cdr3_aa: CASSISLWPSGYEQYF
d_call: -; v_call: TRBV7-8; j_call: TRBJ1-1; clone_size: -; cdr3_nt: TGTGCCAGCAGCTCAATTAACACTGAAGCTTTCTTT; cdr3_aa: CASSSINTEAFF
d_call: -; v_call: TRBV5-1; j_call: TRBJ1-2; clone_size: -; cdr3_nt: TGCGCCAGCAGCTTGTCGGGCAGGACTGATGGCTACACCTTC; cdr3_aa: CASSLSGRTDGYTF
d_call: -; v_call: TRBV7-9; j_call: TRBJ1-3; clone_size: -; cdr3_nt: TGTGCCATCCACGCGTCAGACAGGCTCAACTCTGGAAACACCATATATTTT; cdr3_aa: CAIHASDRLNSGNTIYF
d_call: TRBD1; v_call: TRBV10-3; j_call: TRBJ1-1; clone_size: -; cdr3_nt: TGTGCCATCAGTCCACAGGGGGGTGACACTGAAGCTTTCTTT; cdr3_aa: CAISPQGGDTEAFF